This T cell receptor (beta chain) was retrieved from a study of spatial heterogeneity in lung cancer. A distinct unique molecular identifier was carried by each TCR cDNA molecule. TCRdb independently ran MiXCR on the 5' RACE reads; one entry per CDR3 protein. The table lists roughly 80,000 distinct CDR3 sequences, 7% to 9% of them singletons. The CDR3 sequence is 14 residues long. The V segment lost 5 bases and the J segment 6 bases; nucleotides outside the gene matches: 7. Germline V lookup: CDR1 SGHTA, CDR2 FQGNSA. Indicated time point: sample taken at primary tumor resection. The V call is TRBV7-2, the J call TRBJ2-3; 8 bases map to TRBD2. The TCR sequence derives from a male donor with early-stage non-small cell lung cancer. The sequencing used PBMCs, collected at surgery. CDR3 bases: TGTGCCAGCAGCGCAAGCGGGAGAATCGATACGCAGTATTTT. Residues: CASSASGRIDTQYF. Combining the CDR3 with reference TRBV7-2 and TRBJ2-3 gives the whole variable domain GAGVSQSPSNKVTEKGKDVELRCDPISGHTALYWYRQSLGQGLEFLIYFQGNSAPDKSGLPSDRFSAERTGGSVSTLTIQRTQQEDSAVYLCASSASGRIDTQYFGPGTRLTVL.